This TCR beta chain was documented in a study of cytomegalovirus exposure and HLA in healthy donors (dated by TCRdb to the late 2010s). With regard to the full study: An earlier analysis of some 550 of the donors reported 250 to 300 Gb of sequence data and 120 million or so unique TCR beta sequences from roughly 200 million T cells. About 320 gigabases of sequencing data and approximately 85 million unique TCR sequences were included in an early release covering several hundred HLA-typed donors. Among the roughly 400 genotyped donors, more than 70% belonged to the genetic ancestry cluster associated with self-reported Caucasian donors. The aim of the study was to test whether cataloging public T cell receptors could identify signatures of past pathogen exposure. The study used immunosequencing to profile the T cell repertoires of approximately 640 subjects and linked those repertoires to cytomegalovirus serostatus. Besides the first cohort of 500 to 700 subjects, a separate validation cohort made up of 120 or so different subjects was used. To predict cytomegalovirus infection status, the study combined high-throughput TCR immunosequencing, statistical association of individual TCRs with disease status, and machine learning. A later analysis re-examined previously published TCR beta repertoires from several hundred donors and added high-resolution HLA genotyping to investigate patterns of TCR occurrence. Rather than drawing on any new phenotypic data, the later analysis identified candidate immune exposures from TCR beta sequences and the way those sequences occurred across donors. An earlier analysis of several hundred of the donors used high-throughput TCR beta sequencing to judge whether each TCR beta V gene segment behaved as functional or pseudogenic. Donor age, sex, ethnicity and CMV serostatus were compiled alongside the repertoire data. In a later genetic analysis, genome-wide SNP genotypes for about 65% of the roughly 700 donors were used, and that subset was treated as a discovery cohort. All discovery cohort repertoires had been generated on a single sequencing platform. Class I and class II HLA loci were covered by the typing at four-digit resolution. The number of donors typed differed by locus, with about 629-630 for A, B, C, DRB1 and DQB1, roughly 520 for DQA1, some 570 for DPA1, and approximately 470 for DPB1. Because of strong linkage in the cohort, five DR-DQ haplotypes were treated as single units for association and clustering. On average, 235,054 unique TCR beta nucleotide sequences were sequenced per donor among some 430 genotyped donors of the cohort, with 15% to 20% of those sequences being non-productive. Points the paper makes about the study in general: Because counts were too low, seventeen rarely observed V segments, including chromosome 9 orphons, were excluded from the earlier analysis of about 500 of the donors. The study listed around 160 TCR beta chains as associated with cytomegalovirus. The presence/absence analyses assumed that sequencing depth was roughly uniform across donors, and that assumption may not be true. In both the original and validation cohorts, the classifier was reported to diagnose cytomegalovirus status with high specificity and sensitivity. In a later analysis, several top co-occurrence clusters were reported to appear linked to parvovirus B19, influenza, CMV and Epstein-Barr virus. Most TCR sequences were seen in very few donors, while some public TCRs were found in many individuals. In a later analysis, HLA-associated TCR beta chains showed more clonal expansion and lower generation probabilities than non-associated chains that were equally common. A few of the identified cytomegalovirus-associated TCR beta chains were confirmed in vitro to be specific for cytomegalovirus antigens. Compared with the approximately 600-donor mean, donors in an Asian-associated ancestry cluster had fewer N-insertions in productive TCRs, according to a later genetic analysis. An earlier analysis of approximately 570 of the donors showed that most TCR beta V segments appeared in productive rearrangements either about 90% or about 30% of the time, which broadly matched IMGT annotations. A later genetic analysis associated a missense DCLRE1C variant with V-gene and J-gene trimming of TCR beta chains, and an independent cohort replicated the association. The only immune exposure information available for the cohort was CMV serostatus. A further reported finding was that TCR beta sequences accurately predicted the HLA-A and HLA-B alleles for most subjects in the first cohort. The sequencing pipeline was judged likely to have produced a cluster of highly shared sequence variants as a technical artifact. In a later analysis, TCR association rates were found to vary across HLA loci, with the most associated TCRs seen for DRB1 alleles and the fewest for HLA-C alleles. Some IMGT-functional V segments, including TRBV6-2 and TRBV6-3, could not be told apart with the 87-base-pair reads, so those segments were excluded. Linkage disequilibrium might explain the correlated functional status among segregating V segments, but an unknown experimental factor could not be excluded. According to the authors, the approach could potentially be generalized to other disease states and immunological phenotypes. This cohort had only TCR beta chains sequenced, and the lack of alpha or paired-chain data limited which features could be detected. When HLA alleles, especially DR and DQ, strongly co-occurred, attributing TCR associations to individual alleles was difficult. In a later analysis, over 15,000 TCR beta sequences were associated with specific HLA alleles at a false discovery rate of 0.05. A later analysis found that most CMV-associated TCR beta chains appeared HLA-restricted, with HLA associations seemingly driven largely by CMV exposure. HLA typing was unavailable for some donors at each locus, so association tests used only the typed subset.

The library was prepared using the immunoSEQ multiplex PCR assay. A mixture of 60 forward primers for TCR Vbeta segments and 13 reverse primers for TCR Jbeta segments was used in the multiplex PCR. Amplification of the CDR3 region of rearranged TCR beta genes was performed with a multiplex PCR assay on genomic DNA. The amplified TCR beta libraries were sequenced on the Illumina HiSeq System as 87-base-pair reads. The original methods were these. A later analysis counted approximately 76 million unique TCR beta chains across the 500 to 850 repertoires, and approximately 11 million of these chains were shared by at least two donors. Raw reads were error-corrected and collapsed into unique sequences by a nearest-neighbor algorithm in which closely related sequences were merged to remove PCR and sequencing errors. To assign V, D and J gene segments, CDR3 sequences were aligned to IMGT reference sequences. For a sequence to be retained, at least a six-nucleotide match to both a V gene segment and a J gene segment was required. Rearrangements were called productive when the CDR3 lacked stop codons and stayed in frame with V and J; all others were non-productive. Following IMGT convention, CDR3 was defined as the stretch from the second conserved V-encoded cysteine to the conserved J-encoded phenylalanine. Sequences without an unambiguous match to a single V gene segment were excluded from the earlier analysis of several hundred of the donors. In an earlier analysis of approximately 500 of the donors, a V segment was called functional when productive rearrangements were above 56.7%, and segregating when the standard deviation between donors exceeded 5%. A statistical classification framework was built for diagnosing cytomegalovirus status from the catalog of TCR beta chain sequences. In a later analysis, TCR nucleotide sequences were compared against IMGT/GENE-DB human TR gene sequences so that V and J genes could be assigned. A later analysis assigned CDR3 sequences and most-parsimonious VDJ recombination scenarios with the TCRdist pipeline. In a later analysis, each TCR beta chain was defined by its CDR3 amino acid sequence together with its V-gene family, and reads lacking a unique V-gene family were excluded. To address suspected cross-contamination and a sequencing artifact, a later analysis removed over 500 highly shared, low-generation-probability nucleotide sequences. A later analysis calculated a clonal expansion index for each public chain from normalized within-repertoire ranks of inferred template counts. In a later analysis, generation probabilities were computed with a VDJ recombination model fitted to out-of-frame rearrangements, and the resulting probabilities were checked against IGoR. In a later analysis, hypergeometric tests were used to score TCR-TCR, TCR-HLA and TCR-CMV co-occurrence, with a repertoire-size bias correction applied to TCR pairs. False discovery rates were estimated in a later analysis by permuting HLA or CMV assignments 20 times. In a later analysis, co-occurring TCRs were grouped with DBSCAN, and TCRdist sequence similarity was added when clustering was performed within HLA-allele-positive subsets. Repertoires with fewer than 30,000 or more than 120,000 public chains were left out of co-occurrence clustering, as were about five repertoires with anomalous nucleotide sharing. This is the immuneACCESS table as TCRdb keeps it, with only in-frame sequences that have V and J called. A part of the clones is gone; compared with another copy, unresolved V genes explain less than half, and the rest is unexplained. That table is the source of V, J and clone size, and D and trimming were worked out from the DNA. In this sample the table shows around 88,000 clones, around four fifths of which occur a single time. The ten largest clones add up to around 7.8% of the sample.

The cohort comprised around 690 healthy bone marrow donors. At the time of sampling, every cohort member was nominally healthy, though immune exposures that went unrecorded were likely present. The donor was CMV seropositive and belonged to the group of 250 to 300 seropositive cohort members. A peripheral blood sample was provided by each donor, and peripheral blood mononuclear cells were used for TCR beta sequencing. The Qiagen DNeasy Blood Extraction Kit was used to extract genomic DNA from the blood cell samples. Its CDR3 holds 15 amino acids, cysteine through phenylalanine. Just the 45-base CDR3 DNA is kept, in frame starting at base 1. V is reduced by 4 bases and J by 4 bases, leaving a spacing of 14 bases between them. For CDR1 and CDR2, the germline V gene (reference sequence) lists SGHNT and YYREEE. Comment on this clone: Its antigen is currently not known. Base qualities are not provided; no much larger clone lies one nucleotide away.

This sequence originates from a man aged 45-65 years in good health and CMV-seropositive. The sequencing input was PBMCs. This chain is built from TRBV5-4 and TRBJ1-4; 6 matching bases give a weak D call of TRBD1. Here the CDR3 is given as CASSTWTDHNEKLFF. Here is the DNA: TGTGCCAGCAGCACTTGGACAGACCATAATGAAAAACTGTTTTTT.